This T cell receptor beta chain is drawn from a study of blood T cell repertoires in COVID-19. Study information: Spain, Italy and the United States supplied samples that represented acute and convalescent COVID-19.

Germline assignment: CDR1 LGHDT and CDR2 YNNKEL (reference sequence). V lost 3 bases and J lost 5, with 13 bases in between. The CDR3 is 14 amino acids. Generated by immunoSEQ multiplex PCR, the TCRdb table keeps only in-frame clones and is missing some. The table includes some 280,000 clones, around 85% detected once. The source of this sequence is a woman aged 45-65 years with active or convalescent COVID-19. The sequenced sample was peripheral blood. The chain joins TRBV3-1 (or the pseudogene TRBV3-2) to TRBJ2-5; D remains unclear. The DNA for the CDR3 is TGTGCCAGCAGCCAGCCTCAAACCCGGGAGACCCAGTACTTC. The encoded protein is CASSQPQTRETQYF.